This T cell receptor beta chain was observed in a study of T cell repertoires in cytomegalovirus infection. Study-level points and caveats: Dominant in the ex vivo response were TCR beta clonotypes restricted by HLA-C and specific for CMV.

TCRdb passed the reads through MiXCR, listing each CDR3 protein once. This sample has some 800,000 distinct CDR3 sequences, with around a third found just once. Between the trimmed V and J ends, which lost 1 base and 2 bases, there was a span of 11 bases. The germline V gene has CDR1 SGHAT and CDR2 FQDESV (reference sequence). The CDR3 loop spans 16 amino acids. This clonotype was detected a few times. Its specificity is not known. Sequencing was performed on cultured CD8+ T cells from PBMCs, taken from culture after CMV antigen stimulation. The receptor's source is a human donor in good health (CMV status not recorded). Some clones in this sample may be carry-over from other donors' samples. The V gene is TRBV11-1, the J gene TRBJ1-4; D unresolved. The CDR3 protein is CASSLGLRSTNEKLFF. For the CDR3, the DNA is TGTGCCAGCAGCTTAGGCCTCCGGAGCACTAATGAAAAACTGTTTTTT.